This T cell receptor beta chain was sequenced for a study of OX40 agonist ivuxolimab in advanced cancers. Notes on the study in general: Averaging showed that CD8+ T cells had more expanded clones than CD4+ did. The antigens recognized by the expanded peripheral T cells, that is their antigen specificity, were not determined. At doses 0.1 to 3.0 mg/kg, CD4+ and CD8+ clones expanded.

Clones were read by immunoSEQ multiplex PCR, and TCRdb kept only the in-frame ones, dropping some. The sample gives 87,000 or so clones, around nine tenths of which show up once; around 1.6% is in the top ten. The V gene's germline CDR1 is LNHDA and CDR2 SQIVND (reference sequence). This CDR3 is 14 amino acids long. J gave up 9 bases and V 6 bases, and 11 bases lay outside the gene matches. As for this clone: As yet, its antigen is unknown.

Patients who had autoimmune disease history or got systemic immunosuppression were left out. This material consisted of CD4+ or CD8+ T cells sorted from blood, taken in a trial of the OX40 agonist ivuxolimab. This clonotype originated in an adult with an advanced solid tumor such as melanoma, head and neck, liver or kidney cancer. The chain couples TRBV19 to TRBJ2-1, with TRBD1 identical over 7 bases. CDR3 loop: CASSPDRVGGEQFF. The CDR3 DNA follows: TGTGCCAGTAGCCCTGACAGGGTAGGAGGTGAGCAGTTCTTC. Drawing the rest from reference TRBV19 and TRBJ2-1, the complete variable domain is DGGITQSPKYLFRKEGQNVTLSCEQNLNHDAMYWYRQDPGQGLRLIYYSQIVNDFQKGDIAEGYSVSREKKESFPLTVTSAQKNPTAFYLCASSPDRVGGEQFFGPGTRLTVL.